These T cell receptor beta chains were read from a single sample in a study. TCRdb processed the 5' RACE reads anew with MiXCR; each CDR3 protein has one entry. The sample yields approximately 42,000 distinct CDR3 sequences, just under 30% seen once. Input material: memory CD4+ T cells sorted from a lymph node. Source of these receptors: a female donor with breast cancer. Each CDR3 is given with its conserved first and last residue. A D gene is named only where the DNA matches it firmly. Clone size is stated in some rows and not others, as once, few, many or a class when expanded.

abundance,v_gene,d_gene,j_gene,CDR3nt,CDR3aa
NA,TRBV9,NA,TRBJ2-1,TGTGCCAGCAGCGCAGGTGTGGAGCAGTTCTTC,CASSAGVEQFF
many,TRBV7-2,NA,TRBJ1-1,TGTGCCAGCAGCTTATCTTGGCGGGAGGGAGCTTTCTTT,CASSLSWREGAFF
few,TRBV20-1,NA,TRBJ2-5,TGCAGTGCTAGTGAGCGCCCGGGGGAGACCCAGTACTTC,CSASERPGETQYF
many,TRBV29-1,NA,TRBJ2-7,TGCAGCGTTGCACTCTCCTACGAGCAGTACTTC,CSVALSYEQYF
NA,TRBV20-1,TRBD1,TRBJ2-1,TGCAGTGCCAATCCGGGACAGGGTATCAATGAGCAGTTCTTC,CSANPGQGINEQFF
NA,TRBV6-1,TRBD1,TRBJ2-7,TGTGCCAGCAGTCCCGGGACAGATGAATACGAGCAGTACTTC,CASSPGTDEYEQYF
few,TRBV7-8,NA,TRBJ2-5,TGTGCCAGCAGTTTAAGGGGGGAGACCCAGTACTTC,CASSLRGETQYF
NA,TRBV29-1,NA,TRBJ2-7,TGCAGCGTCCAGGACGGACGCAGGTACTTC,CSVQDGRRYF
NA,TRBV29-1,NA,TRBJ2-1,TGCAGCGTTGAAGACCCGCCGGGATCTTACTACAATGAGCAGTTCTTC,CSVEDPPGSYYNEQFF
many,TRBV27,TRBD1,TRBJ2-1,TGTGCCAGCAGCACCCTGTTGGACAGGGAGAACAATGAGCAGTTCTTC,CASSTLLDRENNEQFF
NA,TRBV30,TRBD2,TRBJ2-7,TGTGCTTTCTCGCGGGAGTTCAACGAGCAGTACTTC,CAFSREFNEQYF
NA,TRBV9,TRBD2,TRBJ2-7,TGTGCCAGCAGCGTAGATGCTAGCGGCACCTACGAGCAGTACTTC,CASSVDASGTYEQYF
NA,TRBV20-1,TRBD2,TRBJ2-7,TGCAGTGCAGCCGCGGGACTAGCGGGACTTCGCTACGAGCAGTACTTC,CSAAAGLAGLRYEQYF
NA,TRBV12-3/TRBV12-4,NA,TRBJ1-5,TGTGCCAGCAGTTTCGGTGAGGATCAGCCCCAGCATTTT,CASSFGEDQPQHF
few,TRBV7-6,TRBD1,TRBJ1-4,TGTGCCAGCAGTCGTGGACAGGGATATGAAAAACTGTTTTTT,CASSRGQGYEKLFF
few,TRBV27,TRBD1,TRBJ2-3,TGTGCCAGTTCTCCGGTAAATGAATGGGACAGTGAACCAGATACGCAGTATTTT,CASSPVNEWDSEPDTQYF
few,TRBV20-1,NA,TRBJ2-5,TGCAGTGCTATTCCAATCCGGGACGGCCATCTGGAGACCCAGTACTTC,CSAIPIRDGHLETQYF
NA,TRBV4-2,NA,TRBJ1-4,TGTGCCAGCAGCCAAGATGATGAAAAACTGTTTTTT,CASSQDDEKLFF
NA,TRBV27,NA,TRBJ1-3,TGTGCCAGCAGTGCAGGGTATGCTGGAAACACCATATATTTT,CASSAGYAGNTIYF
NA,TRBV27,TRBD2,TRBJ2-3,TGTGCCAGCAGTTTAGGGTACGGTAGCGGGAGATACACAGATGCGCAGTATTTT,CASSLGYGSGRYTDAQYF
NA,TRBV4-1,NA,TRBJ2-5,TGCGCCAGCAGCCTGTCCGGTTACCAAGAGACCCAGTACTTC,CASSLSGYQETQYF
many,TRBV12-3/TRBV12-4,NA,TRBJ2-5,TGTGCCAGCAGTTTATTGGATGAGACCCAGTACTTC,CASSLLDETQYF
NA,TRBV11-2,TRBD2,TRBJ2-1,TGTGCCAGCAGCTTAGTAGGGGGGACTAGCGGGACCTACAATGAGCAGTTCTTC,CASSLVGGTSGTYNEQFF
few,TRBV5-1,NA,TRBJ2-2,TGCGCCAGCAGCTTGGACAGATCCGGGGAGCTGTTTTTT,CASSLDRSGELFF
NA,TRBV27,NA,TRBJ2-3,TGTGCCAGCAGTCTGCGGGCCACGATAAGAGCAGATACGCAGTATTTT,CASSLRATIRADTQYF
once,TRBV29-1,NA,TRBJ2-1,TGCAGCGTTGCTGGGGTGTCGTCCTACAATGAGCAGTTCTTC,CSVAGVSSYNEQFF
few,TRBV9,NA,TRBJ2-1,TGTGCCAGCAGCGGACGGGCGGAAGGCTCCTACAATGAGCAGTTCTTC,CASSGRAEGSYNEQFF
few,TRBV12-3/TRBV12-4,NA,TRBJ1-2,TGTGCCAGCAGTTTCTCTAACTATGGCTACACCTTC,CASSFSNYGYTF
few,TRBV6-2/TRBV6-3,NA,TRBJ2-6,TGTGCCAGCAAACCCACCGTGGTTGACGTCCTGACTTTC,CASKPTVVDVLTF
few,TRBV27,NA,TRBJ1-1,TGTGCCAGCAGTTTCGTCCGGGGGCTGTTTGAGGCTGAAGCTTTCTTT,CASSFVRGLFEAEAFF
few,TRBV12-3/TRBV12-4,TRBD1,TRBJ2-5,TGTGCCAGCAACCCTGGACAGGGGACGTCCGAGACCCAGTACTTC,CASNPGQGTSETQYF
many,TRBV7-2,NA,TRBJ2-1,TGTGCCAGCAGCTTAGGAGGAGACAGGAGGACTGCTGAGCAGTTCTTC,CASSLGGDRRTAEQFF
NA,TRBV24-1,TRBD1,TRBJ2-3,TGTGCCACCAGTGATCCGAAGGGACAGTGGGGATTTACAGATACGCAGTATTTT,CATSDPKGQWGFTDTQYF
NA,TRBV6-5,NA,TRBJ1-6,TGTGCCAGCAGTTACTCGGGCTTCCGCAGCCCTAATTCACCCCTCCACTTT,CASSYSGFRSPNSPLHF
few,TRBV9,NA,TRBJ1-6,TGTGCCAGCAGCGCCGGGACGGCGACACCCCTCCACTTT,CASSAGTATPLHF
few,TRBV6-6,NA,TRBJ1-1,TGTGCCAGCAGTTACTCATCAGGAATGAACACTGAAGCTTTCTTT,CASSYSSGMNTEAFF
few,TRBV13,TRBD2,TRBJ2-5,TGTGCCAGCAGCTACTCTAGCGGGAGCCCTGGGGAGACCCAGTACTTC,CASSYSSGSPGETQYF